What follows is one TCR beta chain and its context. This clone has a count of ten or more. What this receptor recognizes is not known. No qualities accompany the bases; no much larger clone lies one base away. The CDR3 numbers 16 residues from cysteine through phenylalanine. Only the CDR3 part of the read is kept: 48 bases, read in frame from the first base. In the germline V gene, CDR1 corresponds to KGHSH and CDR2 to LQKENI. The germline V end is reduced by 3 bases and the J end by 9 bases; junction bases left unmatched: 6. TCRbeta CDR3 regions were amplified from genomic DNA using the immunoSEQ Assay, a bias-controlled multiplex PCR. The study's processing was this. Within the assay, amplification of reference gene primers was used to estimate how many nucleated cells each sample contained. Sequence reads were collapsed and filtered to measure the absolute abundance of every unique TCRbeta CDR3 rearrangement. For each sample, productive Simpson clonality was calculated by taking the square root of Simpson's diversity index across productive rearrangements. Held by TCRdb, this immuneACCESS table contains in-frame sequences only and omits some clones. Under half of the omission traces to an unresolved V gene where checked; the cause of the rest is unknown. The DNA gave D and trimming, while V, J and clone size come from that table. This sample gives around 130,000 clones in total; about 84% of them show up just once. The ten largest make up 9% to 15% of the sample.

The data originate from a study of blood T cell repertoires in COVID-19 (dated by TCRdb to the early 2020s). Some background on the complete study: Collaborator samples came from the United States, Italy and Spain and covered acute and convalescent phases of COVID-19. The material from the prospective study consisted of cDNA or gDNA derived from T cells, B-cell-depleted T cells, or PBMCs. Subjects who had been exposed to COVID-19, were actively infected with it, or had recovered from it provided the deeply sampled blood TCRbeta repertoires that made up the dataset. The repertoires were made available in a free public database intended to serve as a resource for research on the immune response to SARS-CoV-2. The samples were drawn from the first 160 participants of the ongoing ImmuneRACE study and from more than 1,000 subjects provided by 6 global collaborators. A de-identified subject ID, COVID-19 status, age in years and sex were almost always included in the sample metadata. Where available, HLA class I and class II types were obtained from metadata supplied by the sample provider rather than from assay-based typing. The investigation overall reported the following: Clinical and demographic metadata were provided uncurated, with the amount varying by source and participant.

Whole blood was collected in K2EDTA tubes by collaborating institutions according to the institutions' own protocols. For TCRbeta analysis, collaborators shipped samples as frozen whole blood, isolated PBMCs, or DNA extracted from either of those sample types. The chain links TRBV18 with TRBJ2-1; TRBD2 lines up with 15 middle nucleotides. The sequence derives from a woman aged 55-69 years with acute or convalescent COVID-19. Sequencing was done on a sample of peripheral blood. In nucleotide form, the sequence is TGTGCCAGCTCACCCAGGACTAGCGGGGGGGCCGGTGAGCAGTTCTTC. Its product reads: CASSPRTSGGAGEQFF.